This T cell receptor beta chain is drawn from a study of shared clonotypes between healthy human individuals. Study context: The study drew on two women and three men aged 18 to 49 as donors.

Genomic DNA (from each subset) was split evenly across several immunoSEQ plates. The repertoire was sequenced with immunoSEQ multiplex PCR; TCRdb's copy has only in-frame clones and lacks some. The table includes fewer than 1.4 million clones, roughly 74% detected once. The CDR3 runs to 14 residues. From germline, CDR1 is SGHTA and CDR2 FQGNSA. V was clipped by 4 bases and J by 7 bases, with 13 bases between them. The sequencing sample was made of memory CD4+ T cells from PBMCs. Specified subset: CD45RA-negative fraction. The source is a man in his late teens or twenties in good health. Some clones in this sample may be carry-over from other donors' samples. The V gene is TRBV7-2, the J gene TRBJ1-4; D might be TRBD1 (6 bases). The CDR3: CASSWRGGGEKLFF. The CDR3 DNA sequence: TGTGCCAGCAGCTGGAGGGGGGGCGGTGAAAAACTGTTTTTT.